Below, one TCR beta chain is given with its context. This CDR3 region has 13 residues. Germline CDR1 reads SGHRS; CDR2 reads YFSETQ. Trimming pared 3 bases from V and 7 bases from J, leaving 11 bases between. TCRdb's table, derived via immunoSEQ multiplex PCR, lists solely in-frame clones and lacks some. The sample includes about 68,000 clones, 90% of them seen just once. This sample is drawn from a study of T cell changes during pregnancy in multiple sclerosis. The V and J genes are TRBV5-1 and TRBJ2-1, with D perhaps TRBD2 (5 bases). The TCR was taken from a female donor with multiple sclerosis, enrolled in a pregnancy study. The sample consisted of peripheral blood, taken in the third trimester of pregnancy. The CDR3: CASSSGLLNEQFF. The DNA for the CDR3 is TGCGCCAGCAGCTCCGGACTGCTGAATGAGCAGTTCTTC.